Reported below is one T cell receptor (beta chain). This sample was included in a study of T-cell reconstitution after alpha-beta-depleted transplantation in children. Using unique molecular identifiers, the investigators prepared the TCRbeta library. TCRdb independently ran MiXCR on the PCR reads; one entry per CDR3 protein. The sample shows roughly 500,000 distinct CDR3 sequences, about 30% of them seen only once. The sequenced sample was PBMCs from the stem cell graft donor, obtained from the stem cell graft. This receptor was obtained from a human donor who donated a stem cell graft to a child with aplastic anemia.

For the CDR3, the DNA is TGTGCCAGCAGCGCCCTCGGGGACGGAACCACCTACGAGCAGTACTTC. Translation gives CASSALGDGTTYEQYF. J is TRBJ2-7 and V is TRBV5-6; D tentatively reads TRBD1 or TRBD2 (5 bases each). Looked up from germline, CDR1 is SGHDT and CDR2 is YYEEEE. The V and J ends lost 4 bases and 2 bases respectively, with 19 bases between them. The CDR3 loop spans 16 amino acids.